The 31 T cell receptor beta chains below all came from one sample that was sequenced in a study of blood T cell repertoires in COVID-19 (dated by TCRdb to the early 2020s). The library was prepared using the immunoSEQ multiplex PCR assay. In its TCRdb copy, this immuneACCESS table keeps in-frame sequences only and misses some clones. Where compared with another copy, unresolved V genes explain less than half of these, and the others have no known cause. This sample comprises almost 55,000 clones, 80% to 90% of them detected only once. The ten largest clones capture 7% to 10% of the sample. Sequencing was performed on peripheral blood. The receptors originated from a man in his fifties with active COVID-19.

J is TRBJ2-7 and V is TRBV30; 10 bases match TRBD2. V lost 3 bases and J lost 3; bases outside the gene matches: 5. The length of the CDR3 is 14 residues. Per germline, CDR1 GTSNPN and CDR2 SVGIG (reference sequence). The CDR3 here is CAWRVAGGRYEQYF. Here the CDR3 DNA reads TGTGCCTGGAGGGTAGCGGGAGGCCGCTACGAGCAGTACTTC. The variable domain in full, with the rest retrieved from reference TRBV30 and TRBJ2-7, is SQTIHQWPATLVQPVGSPLSLECTVEGTSNPNLYWYRQAAGRGLQLLFYSVGIGQISSEVPQNLSASRPQDRQFILSSKKLLLSDSGFYLCAWRVAGGRYEQYFGPGTRLTVT.

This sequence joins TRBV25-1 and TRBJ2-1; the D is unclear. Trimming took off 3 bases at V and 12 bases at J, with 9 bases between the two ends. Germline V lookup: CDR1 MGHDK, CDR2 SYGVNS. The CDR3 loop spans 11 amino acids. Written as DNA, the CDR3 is TGTGCCAGCAGTGATGGTCTGGCGCAGTTCTTC. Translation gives CASSDGLAQFF.

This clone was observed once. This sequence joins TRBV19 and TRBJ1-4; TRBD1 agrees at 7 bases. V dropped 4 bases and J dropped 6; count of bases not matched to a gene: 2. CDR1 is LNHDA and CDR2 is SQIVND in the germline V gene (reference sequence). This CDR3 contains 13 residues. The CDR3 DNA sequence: TGTGCCAGTAGTAGTGGACAGGATGAAAAACTGTTTTTT. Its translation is CASSSGQDEKLFF.

The chain's CDR3 is CASSVGTSGYEQYF. CDR3 in DNA: TGTGCCAGCAGTGTAGGGACTAGCGGCTACGAGCAGTACTTC. This chain connects TRBV2 to TRBJ2-7, with 11 bases lining up with TRBD2. Looked up from germline, CDR1 is SNHLY and CDR2 is FYNNEI. This CDR3 is built from 14 residues. J was trimmed by 3 bases and V by 4 bases; bases with no gene match: 2. The full variable domain, rest sourced from reference TRBV2 and TRBJ2-7, is EPEVTQTPSHQVTQMGQEVILRCVPISNHLYFYWYRQILGQKVEFLVSFYNNEISEKSEIFDDQFSVERPDGSNFTLKIRSTKLEDSAMYFCASSVGTSGYEQYFGPGTRLTVT.

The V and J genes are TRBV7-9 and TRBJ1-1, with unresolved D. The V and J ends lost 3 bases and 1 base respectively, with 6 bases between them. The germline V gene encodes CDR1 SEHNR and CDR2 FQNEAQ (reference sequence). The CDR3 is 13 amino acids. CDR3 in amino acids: CASSFEQNTEAFF. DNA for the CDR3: TGTGCCAGCAGCTTCGAACAGAACACTGAAGCTTTCTTT.

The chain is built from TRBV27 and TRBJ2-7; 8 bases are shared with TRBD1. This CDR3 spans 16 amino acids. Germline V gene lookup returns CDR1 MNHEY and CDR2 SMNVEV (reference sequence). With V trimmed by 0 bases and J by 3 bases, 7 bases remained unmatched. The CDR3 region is CASSLSPTGGGYEQYF. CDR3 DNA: TGTGCCAGCAGTTTATCGCCCACAGGGGGTGGCTACGAGCAGTACTTC.

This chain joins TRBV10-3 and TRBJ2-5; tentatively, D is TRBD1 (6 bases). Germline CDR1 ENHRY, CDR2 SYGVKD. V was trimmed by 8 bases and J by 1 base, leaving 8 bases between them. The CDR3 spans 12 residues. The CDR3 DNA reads TGTGCCATCGGGGACATCCAAGAGACCCAGTACTTC. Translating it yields CAIGDIQETQYF.

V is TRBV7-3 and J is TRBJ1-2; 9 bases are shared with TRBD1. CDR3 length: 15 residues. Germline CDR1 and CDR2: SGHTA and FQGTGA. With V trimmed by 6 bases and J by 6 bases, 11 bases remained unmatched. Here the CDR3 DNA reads TGTGCCAGCAGTCCCGGGACAGGGCAGTCTGATGGCTACACCTTC. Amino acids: CASSPGTGQSDGYTF.

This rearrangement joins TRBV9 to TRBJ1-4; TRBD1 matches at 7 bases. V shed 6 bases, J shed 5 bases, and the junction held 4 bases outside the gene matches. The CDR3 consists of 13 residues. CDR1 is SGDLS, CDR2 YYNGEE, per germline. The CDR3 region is CASTKTGNEKLFF. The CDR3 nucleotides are TGTGCCAGCACGAAGACAGGGAATGAAAAACTGTTTTTT.

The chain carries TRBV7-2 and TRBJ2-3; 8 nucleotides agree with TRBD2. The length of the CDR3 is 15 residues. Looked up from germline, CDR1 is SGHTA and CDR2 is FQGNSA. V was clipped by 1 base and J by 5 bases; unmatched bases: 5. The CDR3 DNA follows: TGTGCCAGCAGCTTAGTTTGGGCGGGGGGAGATACGCAGTATTTT. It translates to CASSLVWAGGDTQYF.

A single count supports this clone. CDR3 protein: CAISEGTSGSLEQYF. The CDR3 DNA sequence: TGTGCCATCAGTGAAGGGACTAGCGGGAGTTTGGAGCAGTACTTC. The rearrangement uses TRBV10-3 and TRBJ2-7; 14 bases align to TRBD2. This CDR3 contains 15 residues. Germline CDR1 is ENHRY and CDR2 is SYGVKD. V lost 3 bases, J lost 7 bases, and 5 bases stayed unmatched.

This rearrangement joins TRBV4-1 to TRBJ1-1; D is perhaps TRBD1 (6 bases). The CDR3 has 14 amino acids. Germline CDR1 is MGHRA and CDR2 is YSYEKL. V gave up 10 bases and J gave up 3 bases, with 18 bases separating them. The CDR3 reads CATPGGPEDTEAFF. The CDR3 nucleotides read TGCGCCACCCCGGGGGGGCCCGAGGACACTGAAGCTTTCTTT.

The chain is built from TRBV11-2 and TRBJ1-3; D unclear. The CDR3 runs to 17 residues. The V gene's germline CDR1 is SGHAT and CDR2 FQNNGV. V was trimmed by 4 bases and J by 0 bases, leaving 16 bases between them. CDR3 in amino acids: CASSSRGRLRSGNTIYF. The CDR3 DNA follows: TGTGCCAGCAGCTCCCGAGGAAGGCTTCGCTCTGGAAACACCATATATTTT.

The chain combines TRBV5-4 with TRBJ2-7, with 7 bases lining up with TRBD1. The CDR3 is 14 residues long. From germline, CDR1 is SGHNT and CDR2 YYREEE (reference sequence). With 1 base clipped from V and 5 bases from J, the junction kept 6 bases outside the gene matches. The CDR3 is CASSLYRGGNEQYF. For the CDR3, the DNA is TGTGCCAGCAGCTTGTACAGGGGTGGGAACGAGCAGTACTTC.

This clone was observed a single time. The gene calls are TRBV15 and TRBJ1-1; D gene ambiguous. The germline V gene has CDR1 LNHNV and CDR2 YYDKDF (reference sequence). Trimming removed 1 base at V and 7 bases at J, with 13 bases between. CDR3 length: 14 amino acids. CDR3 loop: CATSRVAWESEAFF. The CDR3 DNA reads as TGTGCCACCAGCAGAGTGGCCTGGGAGAGTGAAGCTTTCTTT. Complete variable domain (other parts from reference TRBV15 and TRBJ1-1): DAMVIQNPRYQVTQFGKPVTLSCSQTLNHNVMYWYQQKSSQAPKLLFHYYDKDFNNEADTPDNFQSRRPNTSFCFLDIRSPGLGDTAMYLCATSRVAWESEAFFGQGTRLTVV.

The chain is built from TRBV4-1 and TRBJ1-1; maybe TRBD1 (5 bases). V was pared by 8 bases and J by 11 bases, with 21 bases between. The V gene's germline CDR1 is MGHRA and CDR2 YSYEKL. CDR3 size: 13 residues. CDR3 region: CASGGTDGREAFF. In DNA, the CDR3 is TGCGCCAGCGGGGGGACGGACGGCCGGGAGGCTTTCTTT.

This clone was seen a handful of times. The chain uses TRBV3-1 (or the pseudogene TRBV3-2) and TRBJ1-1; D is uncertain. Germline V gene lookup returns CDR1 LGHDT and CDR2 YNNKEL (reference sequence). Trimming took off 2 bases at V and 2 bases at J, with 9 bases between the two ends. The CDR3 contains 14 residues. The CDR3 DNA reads TGTGCCAGCAGCCAACTATCCGTAAACACTGAAGCTTTCTTT. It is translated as CASSQLSVNTEAFF.

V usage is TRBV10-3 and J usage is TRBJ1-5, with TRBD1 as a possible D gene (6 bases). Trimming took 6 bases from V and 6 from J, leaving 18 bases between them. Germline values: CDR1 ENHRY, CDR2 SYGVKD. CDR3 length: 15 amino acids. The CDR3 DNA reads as TGTGCCATCAGGGGCGGGGGGCCTGGAGGTCAGCCCCAGCATTTT. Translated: CAIRGGGPGGQPQHF.

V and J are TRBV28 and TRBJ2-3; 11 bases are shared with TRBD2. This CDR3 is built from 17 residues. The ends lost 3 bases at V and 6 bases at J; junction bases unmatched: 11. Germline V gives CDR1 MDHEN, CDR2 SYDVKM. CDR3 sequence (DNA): TGTGCCAGCAGTTTTCCTAGACTAGCGGGGTCGCGGGATACGCAGTATTTT. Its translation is CASSFPRLAGSRDTQYF.

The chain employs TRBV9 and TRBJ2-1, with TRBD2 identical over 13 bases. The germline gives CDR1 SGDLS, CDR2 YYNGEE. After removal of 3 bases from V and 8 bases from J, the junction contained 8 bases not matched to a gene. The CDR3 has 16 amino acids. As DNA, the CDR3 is TGTGCCAGCAGCGCAGGACTAGCGGGGGTTGGGTATGAGCAGTTCTTC. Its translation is CASSAGLAGVGYEQFF. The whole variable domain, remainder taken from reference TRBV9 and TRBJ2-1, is DSGVTQTPKHLITATGQRVTLRCSPRSGDLSVYWYQQSLDQGLQFLIQYYNGEERAKGNILERFSAQQFPDLHSELNLSSLELGDSALYFCASSAGLAGVGYEQFFGPGTRLTVL.

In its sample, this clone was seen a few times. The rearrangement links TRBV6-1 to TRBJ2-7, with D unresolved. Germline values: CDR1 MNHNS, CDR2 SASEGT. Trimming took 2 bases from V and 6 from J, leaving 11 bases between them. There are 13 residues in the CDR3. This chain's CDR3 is CASSENHGSEQYF. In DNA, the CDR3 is TGTGCCAGCAGTGAAAACCACGGGTCCGAGCAGTACTTC.

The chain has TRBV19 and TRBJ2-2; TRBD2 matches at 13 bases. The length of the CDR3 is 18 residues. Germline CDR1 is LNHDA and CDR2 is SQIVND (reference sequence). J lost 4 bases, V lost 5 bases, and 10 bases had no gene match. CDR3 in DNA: TGTGCCAGTAGTCCGAGGGGACTAGCGGGATATCGCACCGGGGAGCTGTTTTTT. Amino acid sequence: CASSPRGLAGYRTGELFF.

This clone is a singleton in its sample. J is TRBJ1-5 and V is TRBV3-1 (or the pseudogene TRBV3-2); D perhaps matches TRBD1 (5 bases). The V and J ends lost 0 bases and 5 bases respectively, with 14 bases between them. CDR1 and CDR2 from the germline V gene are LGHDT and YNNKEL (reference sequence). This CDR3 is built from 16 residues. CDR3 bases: TGTGCCAGCAGCCAAGAACAGGAATCAGAAGATCAGCCCCAGCATTTT. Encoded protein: CASSQEQESEDQPQHF.

The CDR3 sequence: CATSRDLQGTEAFF. CDR3 nucleotide sequence: TGTGCCACCAGCAGAGATCTCCAGGGCACTGAAGCTTTCTTT. The chain carries TRBV15 and TRBJ1-1; TRBD1 might be the D (5 bases). V shed 0 bases and J shed 4 bases, with 9 bases lying between them. Germline loops: CDR1 LNHNV, CDR2 YYDKDF (reference sequence). The CDR3 has 14 amino acids.

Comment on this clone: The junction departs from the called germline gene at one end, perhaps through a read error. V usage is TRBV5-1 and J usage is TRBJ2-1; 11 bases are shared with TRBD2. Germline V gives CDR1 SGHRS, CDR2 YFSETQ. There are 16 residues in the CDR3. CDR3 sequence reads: CASNLDSGRAYNEQFF. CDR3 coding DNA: TGCGCCAGCAACTTGGATAGCGGGAGGGCCTACAATGAGCAGTTCTTC.

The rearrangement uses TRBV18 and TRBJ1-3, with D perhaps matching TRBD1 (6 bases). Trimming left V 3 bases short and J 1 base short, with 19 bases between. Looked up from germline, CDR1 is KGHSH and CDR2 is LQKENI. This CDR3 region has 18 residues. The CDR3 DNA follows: TGTGCCAGCTCACCTTTCCTTACCGGGACAAATTCTGGAAACACCATATATTTT. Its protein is CASSPFLTGTNSGNTIYF.

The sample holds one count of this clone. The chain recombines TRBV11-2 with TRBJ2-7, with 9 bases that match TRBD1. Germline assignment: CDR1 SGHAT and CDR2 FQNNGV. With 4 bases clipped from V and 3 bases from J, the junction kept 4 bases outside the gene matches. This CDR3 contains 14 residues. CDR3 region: CASSSSTGGYEQYF. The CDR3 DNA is TGTGCCAGCAGCTCTTCGACAGGGGGCTACGAGCAGTACTTC.

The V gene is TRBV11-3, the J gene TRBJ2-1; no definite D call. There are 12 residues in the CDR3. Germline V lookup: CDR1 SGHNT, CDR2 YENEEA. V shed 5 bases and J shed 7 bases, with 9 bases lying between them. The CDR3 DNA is TGTGCCAGCAGCCATAAGAGGAATGAGCAGTTCTTC. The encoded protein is CASSHKRNEQFF.

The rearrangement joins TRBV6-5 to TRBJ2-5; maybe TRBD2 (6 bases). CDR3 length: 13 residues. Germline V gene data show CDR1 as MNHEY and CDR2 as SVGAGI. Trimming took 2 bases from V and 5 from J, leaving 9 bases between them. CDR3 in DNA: TGTGCCAGCAGTTACCCTGCGGGGGAGACCCAGTACTTC. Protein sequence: CASSYPAGETQYF.

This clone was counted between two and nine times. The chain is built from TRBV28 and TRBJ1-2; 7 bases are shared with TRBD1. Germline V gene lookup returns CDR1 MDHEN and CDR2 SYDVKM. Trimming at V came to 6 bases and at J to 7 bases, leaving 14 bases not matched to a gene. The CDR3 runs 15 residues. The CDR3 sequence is CASSLTGNVVGGYTF. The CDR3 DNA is TGTGCCAGCAGCTTGACAGGGAATGTAGTGGGTGGCTACACCTTC.

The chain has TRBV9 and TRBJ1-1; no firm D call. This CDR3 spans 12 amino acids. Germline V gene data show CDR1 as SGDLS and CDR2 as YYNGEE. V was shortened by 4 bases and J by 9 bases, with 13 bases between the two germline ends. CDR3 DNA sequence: TGTGCCAGCAGCTCGATGGGAGACAAAGCTTTCTTT. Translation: CASSSMGDKAFF.